These T cell receptor beta chains were read from a single sample in a study of early T cells in non-severe SARS-CoV-2 infection. TCRdb itself ran the 5' RACE reads through MiXCR, one entry per CDR3 protein. The top ten clones hold 3.5% to 5% of a sample with about 90,000 distinct CDR3 sequences, about an eighth of them seen once. Sequenced here: whole blood, sampled at baseline. The source is an adult who was a healthcare worker with PCR-confirmed SARS-CoV-2 infection or an uninfected control (not recorded which). Each CDR3 is given with its conserved first and last residue. D genes are given only for firm matches. Not every row has a clone size; where given, it reads once, few, many or a size class.

v_gene	j_gene	d_gene	abundance	CDR3aa	CDR3nt
TRBV5-1	TRBJ2-4	TRBD2	-	CASSQLAGVAKNIQYF	TGCGCCAGCAGCCAACTAGCGGGAGTAGCCAAAAACATTCAGTACTTC
TRBV29-1	TRBJ1-2	TRBD1	-	CSVEDYRTGAYGYTF	TGCAGCGTTGAAGATTATAGGACAGGGGCCTATGGCTACACCTTC
TRBV10-3	TRBJ1-6	-	few	CAISPDGNSPLHF	TGTGCCATCAGCCCGGACGGGAATTCACCCCTCCACTTT
TRBV29-1	TRBJ2-5	TRBD2	-	CSVLGLAGLETQYF	TGCAGCGTATTGGGACTAGCGGGGCTGGAGACCCAGTACTTC
TRBV5-6	TRBJ2-3	TRBD1	few	CASSYRGNTQYF	TGTGCCAGCAGTTACAGGGGTAATACGCAGTATTTT
TRBV7-9	TRBJ2-5	TRBD2	-	CASSFSRPSGGQETQYF	TGTGCCAGCAGCTTTTCACGTCCTAGCGGAGGCCAAGAGACCCAGTACTTC
TRBV7-9	TRBJ2-1	-	-	CASSSGQPPNEQFF	TGTGCCAGCAGCTCTGGACAGCCACCCAATGAGCAGTTCTTC
TRBV2	TRBJ1-4	-	many	CASRVPNEKLFF	TGTGCCAGCAGGGTTCCTAATGAAAAACTGTTTTTT
TRBV29-1	TRBJ2-1	-	many	CSVDWGPNEQFF	TGCAGCGTTGACTGGGGGCCCAATGAGCAGTTCTTC
TRBV6-6	TRBJ1-1	-	many	CASSYGKAFF	TGTGCCAGCAGTTACGGGAAAGCTTTCTTT
TRBV7-6	TRBJ2-5	-	-	CASSAQAGKETQYF	TGTGCCAGCAGCGCCCAAGCGGGCAAAGAGACCCAGTACTTC
TRBV3-1	TRBJ2-2	-	-	CASSRRIRTERAGELFF	TGTGCCAGCAGCCGGCGAATCAGGACAGAAAGGGCCGGGGAGCTGTTTTTT
TRBV15	TRBJ1-1	TRBD1	many	CATSSSGGVNTEAFF	TGTGCCACCAGCAGCTCAGGGGGAGTAAACACTGAAGCTTTCTTT
TRBV18	TRBJ2-7	TRBD2	few	CASSPSAGGSAYEQYF	TGTGCCAGCTCACCCTCAGCGGGGGGCTCAGCCTACGAGCAGTACTTC
TRBV30	TRBJ1-1	TRBD1	-	CAWSVPGGTEAFF	TGTGCCTGGAGTGTACCAGGGGGCACTGAAGCTTTCTTT
TRBV12-3/TRBV12-4	TRBJ1-4	-	many	CASTTTRGAGFGEKLFF	TGTGCCAGCACCACAACCCGGGGGGCCGGGTTCGGTGAAAAACTGTTTTTT
TRBV5-1	TRBJ2-1	TRBD2	few	CASSLAQGGRDEQFF	TGCGCCAGCAGCTTGGCCCAAGGCGGGAGAGATGAGCAGTTCTTC
TRBV20-1	TRBJ2-3	-	-	CSARDSGAGFPDTQYF	TGCAGTGCTAGAGATTCGGGGGCTGGGTTTCCAGATACGCAGTATTTT
TRBV7-9	TRBJ2-5	-	many	CASSKRTVWEETQYF	TGTGCCAGCTCGAAACGGACAGTCTGGGAAGAGACCCAGTACTTC
TRBV11-3	TRBJ1-3	-	-	CASSLGRQGNTIYF	TGTGCCAGCAGCTTAGGCCGCCAGGGAAACACCATATATTTT
TRBV30	TRBJ2-7	-	-	CAWSGERPPSYEQYF	TGTGCCTGGAGTGGTGAAAGGCCGCCTTCCTACGAGCAGTACTTC
TRBV9	TRBJ2-1	TRBD2	-	CASSVGLALGVNEQFF	TGTGCCAGCAGCGTGGGACTAGCGTTGGGGGTCAATGAGCAGTTCTTC
TRBV19	TRBJ2-7	-	few	CASSSTETYEQYF	TGTGCCAGTAGTTCGACGGAAACCTACGAGCAGTACTTC
TRBV12-5	TRBJ2-5	-	few	CASARPGSHQETQYF	TGTGCTAGTGCCCGCCCAGGGTCCCACCAAGAGACCCAGTACTTC
TRBV6-4	TRBJ2-1	-	few	CASSEPGTTKNEQFF	TGTGCCAGCAGTGAACCCGGGACCACTAAGAATGAGCAGTTCTTC
TRBV2	TRBJ2-4	TRBD1	-	CASRKDRDAIQYF	TGTGCCAGCAGGAAAGACAGGGACGCGATCCAGTACTTC
TRBV12-3/TRBV12-4	TRBJ2-7	-	many	CASAWGWYEQYF	TGTGCCAGCGCCTGGGGGTGGTACGAGCAGTACTTC
TRBV4-1	TRBJ2-6	-	few	CASSQVALQPGANVLTF	TGCGCCAGCAGCCAAGTGGCCCTACAGCCTGGGGCCAACGTCCTGACTTTC